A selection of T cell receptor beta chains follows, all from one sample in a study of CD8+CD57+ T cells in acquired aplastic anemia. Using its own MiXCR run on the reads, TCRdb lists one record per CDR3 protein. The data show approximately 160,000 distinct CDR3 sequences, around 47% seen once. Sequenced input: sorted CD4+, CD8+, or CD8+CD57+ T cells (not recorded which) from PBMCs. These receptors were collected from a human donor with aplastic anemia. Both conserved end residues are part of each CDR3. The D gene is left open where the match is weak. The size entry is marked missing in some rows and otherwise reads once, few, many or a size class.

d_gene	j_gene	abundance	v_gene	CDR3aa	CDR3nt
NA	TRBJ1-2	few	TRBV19	CASRPGEYGYTF	TGTGCCAGTAGGCCAGGGGAATATGGCTACACCTTC
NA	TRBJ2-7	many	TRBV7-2	CASSLVGLTYEQYF	TGTGCCAGCAGCTTAGTAGGACTTACCTACGAGCAGTACTTC
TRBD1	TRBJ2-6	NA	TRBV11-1	CASRPKGQGADAGANVLTF	TGTGCCAGCAGACCGAAGGGACAGGGGGCGGACGCTGGGGCCAACGTCCTGACTTTC
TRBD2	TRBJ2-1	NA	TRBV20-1	CSARVLAGGNEQFF	TGCAGTGCTAGAGTACTAGCGGGAGGGAATGAGCAGTTCTTC
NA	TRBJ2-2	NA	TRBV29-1	CSVTLGGDTGELSF	TGCAGCGTTACCCTGGGAGGGGACACCGGGGAGCTGTCTTTT
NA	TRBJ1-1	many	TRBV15	CATSRVGQNTEAFF	TGTGCCACCAGCAGAGTTGGTCAGAACACTGAAGCTTTCTTT
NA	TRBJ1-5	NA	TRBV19	CASSTWGAHEHF	TGTGCCAGTAGCACCTGGGGGGCACATGAGCATTTT
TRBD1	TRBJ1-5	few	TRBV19	CASSIDRVQTQHF	TGTGCCAGTAGTATCGACAGGGTCCAGACCCAGCATTTT
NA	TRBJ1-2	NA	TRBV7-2	CASTPVLYGYTF	TGTGCCAGCACTCCGGTGCTCTATGGCTACACCTTC
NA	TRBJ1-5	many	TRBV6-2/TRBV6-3	CASKEPGSNQPQHF	TGTGCCAGCAAAGAGCCAGGGAGTAATCAGCCCCAGCATTTT
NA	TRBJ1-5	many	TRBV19	CASSIGISRGQPQHF	TGTGCCAGTAGTATAGGTATCTCGCGGGGTCAGCCCCAGCATTTT
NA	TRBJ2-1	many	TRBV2	CASSRIARSSYNEQFF	TGTGCCAGCAGCCGGATAGCGAGAAGCTCCTACAATGAGCAGTTCTTC
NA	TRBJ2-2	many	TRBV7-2	CASIRQAFTGELFF	TGTGCCAGCATCCGCCAGGCATTCACCGGGGAGCTGTTTTTT
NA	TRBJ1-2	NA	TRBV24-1	CATSGAPGTPDYGYTF	TGTGCCACCAGTGGCGCCCCGGGGACACCCGACTATGGCTACACCTTC
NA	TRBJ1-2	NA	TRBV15	CATSSALSGRGHGYTF	TGTGCCACCAGCAGTGCCCTGTCAGGGAGGGGTCATGGCTACACCTTC
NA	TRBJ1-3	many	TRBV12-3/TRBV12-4	CASRPTHNTIYF	TGTGCCAGCAGGCCCACCCACAACACCATATATTTT
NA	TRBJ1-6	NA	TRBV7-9	CASSSADSPLHF	TGTGCCAGCAGCTCCGCGGATTCACCCCTCCACTTT
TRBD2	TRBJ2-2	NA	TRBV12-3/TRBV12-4	CASRPSGSNTGELFF	TGTGCCAGCAGACCTAGCGGGTCGAACACCGGGGAGCTGTTTTTT
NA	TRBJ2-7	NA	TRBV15	CATSRDRGAYEQYF	TGTGCCACCAGCAGAGATAGGGGCGCCTACGAGCAGTACTTC
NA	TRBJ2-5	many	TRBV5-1	CASSLERGSETQYF	TGCGCCAGCAGCTTGGAAAGGGGGTCGGAGACCCAGTACTTC
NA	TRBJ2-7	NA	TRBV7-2	CASREPGLGYEQYF	TGTGCCAGCAGGGAACCGGGACTGGGCTACGAGCAGTACTTC
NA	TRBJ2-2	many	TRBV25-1	CASRGTNTGELFF	TGTGCCAGTCGGGGGACGAACACCGGGGAGCTGTTTTTT
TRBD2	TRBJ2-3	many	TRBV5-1	CASTPSTSGRTDTQYF	TGCGCCAGCACCCCTTCTACTAGCGGGAGAACAGATACGCAGTATTTT
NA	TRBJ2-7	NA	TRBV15	CATSRDEAREQYF	TGTGCCACCAGCAGAGATGAGGCGCGCGAGCAGTACTTC
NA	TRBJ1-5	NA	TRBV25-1	CASGGGANQPQHF	TGTGCCAGCGGTGGTGGAGCTAATCAGCCCCAACATTTT
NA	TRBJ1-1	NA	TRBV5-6	CASTIFVSRFMNTEAFF	TGTGCCAGCACCATCTTTGTCTCCCGGTTCATGAACACTGAAGCTTTCTTT
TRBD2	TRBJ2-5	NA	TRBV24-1	CATSDLPGLAGETQYF	TGTGCCACCAGTGATTTGCCCGGACTAGCGGGGGAGACCCAGTACTTC
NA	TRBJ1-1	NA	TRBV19	CASSGSYPMNTEAFF	TGTGCCAGTAGTGGGAGTTATCCGATGAACACTGAAGCTTTCTTT
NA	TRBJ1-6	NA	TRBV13	CASSLKGTTLSSPLHF	TGTGCCAGCAGCTTAAAGGGGACCACATTGTCCTCACCCCTCCACTTT
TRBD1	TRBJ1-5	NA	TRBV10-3	CAISESTGSNQPQHF	TGTGCCATCAGTGAGTCGACAGGGAGCAATCAGCCCCAGCATTTT
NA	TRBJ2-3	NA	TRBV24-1	CATSDLGSTDTQYF	TGTGCCACCAGTGATTTGGGCAGCACAGATACGCAGTATTTT
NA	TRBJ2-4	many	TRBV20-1	CSAKLGGGSDHIQYF	TGCAGTGCTAAGCTAGGGGGAGGGTCGGATCACATTCAGTACTTC
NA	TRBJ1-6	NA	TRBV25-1	CASSVGGASNSPLHF	TGTGCCAGCAGTGTTGGGGGAGCCTCTAATTCACCCCTCCACTTT
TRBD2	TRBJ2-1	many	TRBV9	CASSVSGTREQFF	TGTGCCAGCAGCGTAAGCGGGACGAGAGAGCAGTTCTTC
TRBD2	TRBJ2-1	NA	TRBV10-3	CAISGLAGASYNEQFF	TGTGCCATCAGTGGGCTAGCGGGGGCCTCCTACAATGAGCAGTTCTTC
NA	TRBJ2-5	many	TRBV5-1	CASSFSATETQYF	TGCGCCAGCAGCTTTAGCGCCACGGAGACCCAGTACTTC
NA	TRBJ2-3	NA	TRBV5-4	CASSSYSGVYTDTQYF	TGTGCCAGCAGCTCCTACTCCGGAGTGTACACAGATACGCAGTATTTT
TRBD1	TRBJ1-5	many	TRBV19	CASSILGQGRSNQPQHF	TGTGCCAGTAGTATCCTCGGACAGGGACGTAGCAATCAGCCCCAGCATTTT
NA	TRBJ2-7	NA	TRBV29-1	CSVEGQGVTREQYF	TGCAGCGTTGAAGGGCAGGGGGTGACTAGGGAGCAGTACTTC
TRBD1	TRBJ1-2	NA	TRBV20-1	CSARAGRGQYGYTF	TGCAGTGCTAGGGCTGGCAGGGGGCAATATGGCTACACCTTC
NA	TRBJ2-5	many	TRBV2	CASRGPGETQYF	TGTGCCAGCCGGGGCCCGGGCGAGACCCAGTACTTC
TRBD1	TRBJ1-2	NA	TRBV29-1	CSVTGGTGYGYTF	TGCAGCGTCACAGGGGGCACGGGCTATGGCTACACCTTC
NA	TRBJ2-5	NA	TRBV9	CASSVGGSGTQYF	TGTGCCAGCAGCGTGGGTGGGTCCGGGACCCAGTACTTC
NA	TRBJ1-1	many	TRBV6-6	CASSYSSMNTEAFF	TGTGCCAGCAGTTACAGCAGCATGAACACTGAAGCTTTCTTT
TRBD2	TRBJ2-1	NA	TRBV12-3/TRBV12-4	CASRPGLAGLNEQFF	TGTGCCAGCAGACCGGGACTAGCGGGACTGAATGAGCAGTTCTTC
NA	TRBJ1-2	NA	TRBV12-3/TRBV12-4	CASRRLELTGCTF	TGTGCCAGCAGACGCCTTGAGCTTACAGGGTGCACCTTC
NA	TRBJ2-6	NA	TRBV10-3	CAEPGLCSGANVLTF	TGTGCCGAACCCGGGCTGTGCTCTGGGGCCAACGTCCTGACTTTC
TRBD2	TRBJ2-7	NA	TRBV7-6	CASSLTSGEYEQYF	TGTGCCAGCAGCCTTACTAGCGGGGAGTACGAGCAGTACTTC
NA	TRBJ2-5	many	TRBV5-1	CASSEGGQETQYF	TGCGCCAGCAGCGAGGGGGGTCAAGAGACCCAGTACTTC
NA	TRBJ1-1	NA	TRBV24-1	CATSLYGARDTEAFF	TGTGCCACCAGTTTATATGGGGCGAGAGACACTGAAGCTTTCTTT
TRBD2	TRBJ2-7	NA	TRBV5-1	CASSLGLADSYEQYF	TGCGCCAGCAGCTTGGGGCTAGCGGACTCCTACGAGCAGTACTTC
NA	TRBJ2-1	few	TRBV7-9	CASSLDLRNERFF	TGTGCCAGCAGTTTAGATTTGCGTAATGAGCGGTTCTTC
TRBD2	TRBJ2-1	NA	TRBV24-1	CATSDASGRGNEQFF	TGTGCCACCAGTGATGCTAGCGGGAGGGGCAATGAGCAGTTCTTC